Below, one TCR beta chain is given with its context. Only in-frame clones appear in the TCRdb table, and some are missing; sequencing was by immunoSEQ multiplex PCR. The sample contains tens of thousands of clones, around nine tenths of which appear only once. This sample was taken from a study of OX40 agonist ivuxolimab in advanced cancers. Germline-derived CDR1 and CDR2 are SEHNR and FQNEAQ (reference sequence). J gave up 11 bases and V 6 bases, and 9 bases lay outside the gene matches. CDR3 length: 12 residues. The clonotype was recovered from an adult with an advanced solid tumor such as melanoma, head and neck, liver or kidney cancer. The chain is built from TRBV7-9 and TRBJ1-1, with TRBD1 matching 7 bases. The source was CD4+ or CD8+ T cells sorted from blood, collected in a trial of the OX40 agonist ivuxolimab. The CDR3: CASSPTGLVAFF. As DNA, the CDR3 is TGTGCCAGCAGTCCGACAGGGTTGGTGGCTTTCTTT.